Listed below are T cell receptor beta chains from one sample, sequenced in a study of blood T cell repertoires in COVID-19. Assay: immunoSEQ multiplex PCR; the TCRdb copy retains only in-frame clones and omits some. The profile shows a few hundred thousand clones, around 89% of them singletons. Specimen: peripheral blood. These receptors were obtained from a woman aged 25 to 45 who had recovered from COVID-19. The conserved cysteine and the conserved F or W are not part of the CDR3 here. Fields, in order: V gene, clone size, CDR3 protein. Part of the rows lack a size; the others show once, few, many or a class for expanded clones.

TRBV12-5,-,SSTSGGTDTQY
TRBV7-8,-,ASSLVKSGYGYT
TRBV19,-,ASRLGAGANVLT
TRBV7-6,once,ASSYYTGQVGEGTEAF
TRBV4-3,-,ASSQDPQGAYEQY
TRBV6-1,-,ASSESRVVNTEAF
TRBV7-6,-,ASSRWTSGGTGELF
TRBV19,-,ASSTNTDTQY
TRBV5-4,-,ASSLAPGSSYNEQF
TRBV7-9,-,ASSWDRLGYT
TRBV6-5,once,ASSYRDYNTDTQY
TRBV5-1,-,ASSLGGRGNAETQY
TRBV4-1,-,ASSRLILYEQY
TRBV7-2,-,ASSPPTGGDSTEAF
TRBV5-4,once,ASSDPTGSYEQY
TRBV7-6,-,ASSSDRVGEKLF
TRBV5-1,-,ASTGTGETEAF
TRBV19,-,ASSAGRMGTREQY
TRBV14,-,ASSQARTGEGEKLF
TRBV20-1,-,SASRVGEGKPQH
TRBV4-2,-,ASSQGRDRSSPLH
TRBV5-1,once,ASSLLRERGISRRETQY
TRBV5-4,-,ASSLAGGSGEQY
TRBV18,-,ATYQGGWADTQY
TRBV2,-,ASSGLVGPEGELF
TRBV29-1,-,SLRVTDTQY
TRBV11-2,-,ASSPRPRTGGNSPLH
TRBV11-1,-,ASSSGGIGNTEAF
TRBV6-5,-,ASSYSFEGAFYEQY
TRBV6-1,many,ASSEAAGANEKLF
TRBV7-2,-,ASSSNRAGEAF
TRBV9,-,ASSVATVNTGELF
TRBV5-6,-,ASSLVGLTEAF
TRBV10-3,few,AISEPGSNSPLH
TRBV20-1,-,SARDRVGYT
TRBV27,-,ASSFRGRDSPLH
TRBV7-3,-,ASSYFGGPNTGELF
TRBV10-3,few,AISDSGTYEQY
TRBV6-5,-,ASSYGGAEAF
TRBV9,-,ASTGGGGSLETQY
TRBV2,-,ASQKEGANVLT